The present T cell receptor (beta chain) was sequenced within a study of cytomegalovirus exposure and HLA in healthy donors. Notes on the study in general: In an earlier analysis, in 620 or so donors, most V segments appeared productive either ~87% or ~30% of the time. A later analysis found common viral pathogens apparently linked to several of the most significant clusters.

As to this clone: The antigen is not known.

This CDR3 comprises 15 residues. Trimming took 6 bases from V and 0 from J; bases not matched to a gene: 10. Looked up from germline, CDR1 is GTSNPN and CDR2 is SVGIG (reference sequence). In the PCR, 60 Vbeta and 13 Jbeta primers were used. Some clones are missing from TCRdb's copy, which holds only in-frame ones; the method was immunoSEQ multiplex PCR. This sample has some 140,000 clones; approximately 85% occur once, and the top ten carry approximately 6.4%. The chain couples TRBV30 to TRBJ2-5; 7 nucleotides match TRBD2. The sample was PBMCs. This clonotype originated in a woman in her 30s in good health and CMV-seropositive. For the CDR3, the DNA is TGTGCCTGCGGGAGGCAGCTTTCGTACCAAGAGACCCAGTACTTC. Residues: CACGRQLSYQETQYF.